This T cell receptor beta chain was identified during a study of blood T cell repertoires in COVID-19. For the study at large: The United States, Italy and Spain supplied acute and convalescent COVID-19 samples. Sample material is recorded as cDNA or gDNA derived from T cells, B-cell-depleted T cells, or PBMCs.

The CDR3 length is 17 residues. Germline CDR1 reads MGHRA; CDR2 reads YSYEKL. Trimming cost V 0 bases and J 2 bases, with 14 bases left between them. Participant-reported clinical history was the basis for cohort assignment. Method: immunoSEQ multiplex PCR; TCRdb's copy keeps in-frame clones and lacks some. The table records roughly 300,000 clones, 70% to 90% of them present only once. The sequence was collected from a woman in her 30s who had recovered from COVID-19. The sample consisted of PBMCs or T cells enriched from blood (not recorded which). V gene TRBV4-1 combines with J gene TRBJ1-5; weak D call: TRBD1 (5 bases). CDR3 nucleotide sequence: TGCGCCAGCAGCCAAGAGTCTGGGGCTGGGCGCAATCAGCCCCAGCATTTT. As protein: CASSQESGAGRNQPQHF.